The rows below give T cell receptor beta chains drawn from one sample of a study of T cells after somatic rescue of genetic block. The method was immunoSEQ multiplex PCR; TCRdb's version includes in-frame clones alone and lacks a portion of them. The table records tens of thousands of clones, roughly 93% of them present only once. Source material: peripheral blood mononuclear cells (PBMCs). The receptors here all came from a man under 40. The CDR3 runs from the conserved cysteine through the conserved F or W. The order of the fields is D gene, V gene, J gene, clone size, CDR3 protein, CDR3 DNA. D genes are given only for firm matches. Where a row states a size, it is once, few, many or the class of an expanded clone; other rows omit it.

d_gene: .
v_gene: TRBV15
j_gene: TRBJ2-7
abundance: .
CDR3aa: CATSRDPGSAYEQYF
CDR3nt: TGTGCCACCAGCAGAGATCCCGGGTCTGCCTACGAGCAGTACTTC

d_gene: .
v_gene: TRBV6-5
j_gene: TRBJ2-2
abundance: .
CDR3aa: CASTSGANTGELFF
CDR3nt: TGTGCCAGCACCTCAGGGGCGAACACCGGGGAGCTGTTTTTT

d_gene: .
v_gene: TRBV5-6
j_gene: TRBJ2-7
abundance: .
CDR3aa: CASSLEGVRYEQYF
CDR3nt: TGTGCCAGCAGCTTGGAGGGAGTCCGCTACGAGCAGTACTTC

d_gene: .
v_gene: TRBV6-5
j_gene: TRBJ1-6
abundance: .
CDR3aa: CASSYSTQGTLHF
CDR3nt: TGTGCCAGCAGTTACTCGACGCAGGGAACCCTCCACTTT

d_gene: TRBD2
v_gene: TRBV5-6
j_gene: TRBJ2-4
abundance: .
CDR3aa: CASNKRGGGNIQYF
CDR3nt: TGTGCCAGCAACAAGCGGGGGGGAGGAAACATTCAGTACTTC

d_gene: .
v_gene: TRBV6-6
j_gene: TRBJ2-2
abundance: .
CDR3aa: CASSYSLDPYDGELFF
CDR3nt: TGTGCCAGCAGTTACTCGCTCGACCCTTACGACGGGGAGCTGTTTTTT

d_gene: TRBD1
v_gene: TRBV29-1
j_gene: TRBJ1-1
abundance: .
CDR3aa: CSADRGPPEAFF
CDR3nt: TGCAGCGCAGACAGGGGCCCCCCCGAAGCTTTCTTT

d_gene: .
v_gene: TRBV19
j_gene: TRBJ1-5
abundance: .
CDR3aa: CASRTESDQPQHF
CDR3nt: TGTGCCAGTAGGACCGAGTCGGATCAGCCCCAGCATTTT

d_gene: TRBD2
v_gene: TRBV9
j_gene: TRBJ2-5
abundance: once
CDR3aa: CASSVGGGSETQYF
CDR3nt: TGTGCCAGCAGCGTAGGGGGAGGGAGCGAGACCCAGTACTTC

d_gene: TRBD1
v_gene: TRBV7-3
j_gene: TRBJ1-2
abundance: .
CDR3aa: CASSPIRDRYGYTF
CDR3nt: TGTGCCAGCAGCCCCATCCGGGACAGGTATGGCTACACCTTC

d_gene: .
v_gene: TRBV5-4
j_gene: TRBJ1-2
abundance: .
CDR3aa: CASSVDSNYGYTF
CDR3nt: TGTGCCAGCAGCGTGGACAGCAACTATGGCTACACCTTC

d_gene: .
v_gene: TRBV6-5
j_gene: TRBJ1-5
abundance: .
CDR3aa: CASSSRHSNQPQHF
CDR3nt: TGTGCCAGCAGTTCAAGACATAGCAATCAGCCCCAGCATTTT

d_gene: .
v_gene: TRBV6-5
j_gene: TRBJ1-1
abundance: .
CDR3aa: CASFRSGQTNTEAFF
CDR3nt: TGTGCCAGCTTCCGATCGGGGCAGACGAACACTGAAGCTTTCTTT

d_gene: .
v_gene: TRBV9
j_gene: TRBJ1-1
abundance: .
CDR3aa: CASSVAGADTEAFF
CDR3nt: TGTGCCAGCAGCGTAGCGGGTGCGGACACTGAAGCTTTCTTT

d_gene: TRBD2
v_gene: TRBV27
j_gene: TRBJ2-7
abundance: .
CDR3aa: CASSPIGTSKGEQYF
CDR3nt: TGTGCCAGCAGTCCTATCGGGACTAGCAAAGGCGAGCAGTACTTC

d_gene: TRBD2
v_gene: TRBV28
j_gene: TRBJ2-1
abundance: .
CDR3aa: CASSLWSGRENEQFF
CDR3nt: TGTGCCAGCAGTTTATGGAGCGGGAGGGAGAATGAGCAGTTCTTC

d_gene: TRBD2
v_gene: TRBV7-9
j_gene: TRBJ2-7
abundance: .
CDR3aa: CASSPRTSGGTYEQYF
CDR3nt: TGTGCCAGCAGCCCTCGGACTAGCGGGGGGACCTACGAGCAGTACTTC